This TCR beta chain was obtained from a study of OX40 agonist ivuxolimab in advanced cancers. Study-level results: CD8+ T cells were the subset that, on average, had more expanded clones than CD4+. Antigen specificity of clonally expanded peripheral T cells was not established.

Assay: immunoSEQ multiplex PCR; the TCRdb copy retains only in-frame clones and omits some. The sample records roughly 33,000 clones, 65% to 85% being singletons. Regarding this clone: The antigen is undetermined.

This CDR3 is built from 14 residues. The germline V and J ends were trimmed by 5 bases and 4 bases, with 14 bases remaining between them. From germline, CDR1 is SGHVS and CDR2 FQNEAQ. The receptor was isolated from an adult with an advanced solid tumor such as melanoma, head and neck, liver or kidney cancer. The J gene is TRBJ1-2, the V gene TRBV7-8, with D hard to call. Sequencing used CD4+ or CD8+ T cells sorted from blood, obtained in a trial of the OX40 agonist ivuxolimab. This chain's CDR3 is CASSENTRVYGYTF. CDR3 coding DNA: TGTGCCAGCAGCGAAAATACAAGAGTCTATGGCTACACCTTC.